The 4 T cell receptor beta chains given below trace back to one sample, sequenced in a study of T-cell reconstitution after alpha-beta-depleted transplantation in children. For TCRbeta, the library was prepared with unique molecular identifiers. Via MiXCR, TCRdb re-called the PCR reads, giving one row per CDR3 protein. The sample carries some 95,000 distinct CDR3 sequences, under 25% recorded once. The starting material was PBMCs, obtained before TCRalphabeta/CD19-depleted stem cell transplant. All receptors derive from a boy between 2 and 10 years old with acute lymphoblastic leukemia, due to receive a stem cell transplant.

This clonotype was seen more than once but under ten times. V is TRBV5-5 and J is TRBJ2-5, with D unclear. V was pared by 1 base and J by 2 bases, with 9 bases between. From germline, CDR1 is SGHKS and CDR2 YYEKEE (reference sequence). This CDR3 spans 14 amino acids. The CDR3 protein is CASSLYGRQETQYF. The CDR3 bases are TGTGCCAGCAGCTTGTACGGACGTCAAGAGACCCAGTACTTC.

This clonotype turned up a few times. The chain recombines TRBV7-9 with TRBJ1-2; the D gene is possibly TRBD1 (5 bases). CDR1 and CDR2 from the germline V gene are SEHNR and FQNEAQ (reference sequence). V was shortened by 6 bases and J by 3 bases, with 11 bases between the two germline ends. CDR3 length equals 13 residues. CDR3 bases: TGTGCCAGCAGTCCCGGGGCCTACTATGGCTACACCTTC. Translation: CASSPGAYYGYTF.

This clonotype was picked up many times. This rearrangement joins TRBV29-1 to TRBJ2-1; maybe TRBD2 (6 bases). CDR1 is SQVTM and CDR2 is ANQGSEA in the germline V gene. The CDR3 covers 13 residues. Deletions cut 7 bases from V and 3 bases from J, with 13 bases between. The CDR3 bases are TGCAGCGCCGGAGGGGATAACTACAATGAGCAGTTCTTC. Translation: CSAGGDNYNEQFF.

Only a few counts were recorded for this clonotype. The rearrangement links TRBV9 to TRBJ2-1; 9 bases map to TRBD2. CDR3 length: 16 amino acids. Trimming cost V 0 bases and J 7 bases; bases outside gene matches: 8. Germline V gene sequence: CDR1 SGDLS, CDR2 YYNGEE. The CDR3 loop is CASSVGGGRAVNEQFF. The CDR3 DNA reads TGTGCCAGCAGCGTAGGGGGCGGGAGGGCCGTAAATGAGCAGTTCTTC.